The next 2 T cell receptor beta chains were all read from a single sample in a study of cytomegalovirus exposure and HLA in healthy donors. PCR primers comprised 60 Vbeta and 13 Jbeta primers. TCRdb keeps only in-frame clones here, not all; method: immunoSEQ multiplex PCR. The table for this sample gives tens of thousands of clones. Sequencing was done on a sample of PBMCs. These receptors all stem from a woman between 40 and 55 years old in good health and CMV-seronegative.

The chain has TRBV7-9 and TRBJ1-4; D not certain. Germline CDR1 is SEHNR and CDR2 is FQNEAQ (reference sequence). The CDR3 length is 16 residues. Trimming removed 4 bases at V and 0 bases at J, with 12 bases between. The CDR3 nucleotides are TGTGCCAGCAGCTCGCCCCGGGAGGCAACTAATGAAAAACTGTTTTTT. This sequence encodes CASSSPREATNEKLFF.

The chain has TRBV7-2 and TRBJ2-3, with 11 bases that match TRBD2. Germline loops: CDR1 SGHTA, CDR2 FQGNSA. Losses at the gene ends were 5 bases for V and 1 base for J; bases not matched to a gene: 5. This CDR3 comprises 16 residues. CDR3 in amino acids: CASSPLAGGGTDTQYF. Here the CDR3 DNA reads TGTGCCAGCAGCCCTCTAGCGGGAGGAGGCACAGATACGCAGTATTTT. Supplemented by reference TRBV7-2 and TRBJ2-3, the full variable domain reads GAGVSQSPSNKVTEKGKDVELRCDPISGHTALYWYRQSLGQGLEFLIYFQGNSAPDKSGLPSDRFSAERTGGSVSTLTIQRTQQEDSAVYLCASSPLAGGGTDTQYFGPGTRLTVL.